Each of the 6 T cell receptor beta chains below was sequenced from the same sample in a study of identical twins (dated by TCRdb to between 2015 and 2016). Library generation was performed with 5' RACE. TCRdb records Illumina HiSeq 2000 as the sequencer. In TCRdb, the public reads were trimmed at Q25 with fastp and aligned with MiXCR, with productive beta chains retained. Duplicate CDR3 protein sequences are folded into a single record with the most common DNA and genes. The table for this sample lists about 1.7 million distinct CDR3 sequences; about 32% of them were counted only once. Together, the top ten hold roughly 0.3% of the sample. The sample was cord blood. The receptors originated from a newborn girl in good health.

This clonotype was detected only a few times. This chain joins TRBV4-2 and TRBJ2-1; D unclear. Trimming pared 0 bases from V and 3 bases from J, leaving 6 bases between. Per the germline V gene, CDR1 is LGHNA and CDR2 is YNFKEQ. The CDR3 runs 14 residues. The chain's CDR3 is CASSQDTNYNEQFF. The CDR3 DNA reads TGTGCCAGCAGCCAAGATACCAACTACAATGAGCAGTTCTTC.

CDR3 bases: TGTGCCAGCAGTGAATGGGAGGGCGAGCAGTACTTC. Translating gives CASSEWEGEQYF. The chain joins TRBV6-1 to TRBJ2-7; 7 bases fit TRBD2. Trimming cost V 2 bases and J 6 bases; bases outside gene matches: 1. CDR3 size: 12 residues. Germline V lookup: CDR1 MNHNS, CDR2 SASEGT.

The rearrangement joins TRBV3-1 to TRBJ2-7; D is unclear. Trimming removed 2 bases from V and 3 bases from J, with 8 bases in between. This CDR3 has 13 residues. Germline V CDR1 and CDR2: LGHDT, YNNKEL (reference sequence). The CDR3 DNA sequence: TGTGCCAGCAGCCAATTGGGGAACTACGAGCAGTACTTC. It is translated as CASSQLGNYEQYF.

The chain carries TRBV6-1 and TRBJ1-2; D gene uncertain. The CDR3 is 14 amino acids. Trimming cost V 5 bases and J 3 bases, with 13 bases left between them. From germline, CDR1 is MNHNS and CDR2 SASEGT. In DNA, the CDR3 is TGTGCCAGCAGTCTAGAGGACGTAGACTATGGCTACACCTTC. This sequence encodes CASSLEDVDYGYTF.

This sequence joins TRBV20-1 and TRBJ2-1, with 10 bases aligning to TRBD2. The germline V gene encodes CDR1 DFQATT and CDR2 SNEGSKA (reference sequence). The CDR3 loop spans 16 amino acids. The V gene end was trimmed by 5 bases and the J gene end by 6 bases; junction bases not matched to a gene: 13. The chain's CDR3 is CSAGRSSGRARNEQFF. The CDR3 region has the DNA TGCAGTGCTGGACGTTCGAGCGGGAGGGCCCGCAATGAGCAGTTCTTC.

The J gene is TRBJ1-6, the V gene TRBV20-1; D might be TRBD1 (5 bases). Germline V gene sequence: CDR1 DFQATT, CDR2 SNEGSKA (reference sequence). The CDR3 loop spans 17 amino acids. V was shortened by 3 bases and J by 0 bases, with 15 bases between the two germline ends. CDR3: CSARWGRPSSYNSPLHF. The CDR3 DNA reads TGCAGTGCTAGGTGGGGACGCCCTAGCTCCTATAATTCACCCCTCCACTTT.